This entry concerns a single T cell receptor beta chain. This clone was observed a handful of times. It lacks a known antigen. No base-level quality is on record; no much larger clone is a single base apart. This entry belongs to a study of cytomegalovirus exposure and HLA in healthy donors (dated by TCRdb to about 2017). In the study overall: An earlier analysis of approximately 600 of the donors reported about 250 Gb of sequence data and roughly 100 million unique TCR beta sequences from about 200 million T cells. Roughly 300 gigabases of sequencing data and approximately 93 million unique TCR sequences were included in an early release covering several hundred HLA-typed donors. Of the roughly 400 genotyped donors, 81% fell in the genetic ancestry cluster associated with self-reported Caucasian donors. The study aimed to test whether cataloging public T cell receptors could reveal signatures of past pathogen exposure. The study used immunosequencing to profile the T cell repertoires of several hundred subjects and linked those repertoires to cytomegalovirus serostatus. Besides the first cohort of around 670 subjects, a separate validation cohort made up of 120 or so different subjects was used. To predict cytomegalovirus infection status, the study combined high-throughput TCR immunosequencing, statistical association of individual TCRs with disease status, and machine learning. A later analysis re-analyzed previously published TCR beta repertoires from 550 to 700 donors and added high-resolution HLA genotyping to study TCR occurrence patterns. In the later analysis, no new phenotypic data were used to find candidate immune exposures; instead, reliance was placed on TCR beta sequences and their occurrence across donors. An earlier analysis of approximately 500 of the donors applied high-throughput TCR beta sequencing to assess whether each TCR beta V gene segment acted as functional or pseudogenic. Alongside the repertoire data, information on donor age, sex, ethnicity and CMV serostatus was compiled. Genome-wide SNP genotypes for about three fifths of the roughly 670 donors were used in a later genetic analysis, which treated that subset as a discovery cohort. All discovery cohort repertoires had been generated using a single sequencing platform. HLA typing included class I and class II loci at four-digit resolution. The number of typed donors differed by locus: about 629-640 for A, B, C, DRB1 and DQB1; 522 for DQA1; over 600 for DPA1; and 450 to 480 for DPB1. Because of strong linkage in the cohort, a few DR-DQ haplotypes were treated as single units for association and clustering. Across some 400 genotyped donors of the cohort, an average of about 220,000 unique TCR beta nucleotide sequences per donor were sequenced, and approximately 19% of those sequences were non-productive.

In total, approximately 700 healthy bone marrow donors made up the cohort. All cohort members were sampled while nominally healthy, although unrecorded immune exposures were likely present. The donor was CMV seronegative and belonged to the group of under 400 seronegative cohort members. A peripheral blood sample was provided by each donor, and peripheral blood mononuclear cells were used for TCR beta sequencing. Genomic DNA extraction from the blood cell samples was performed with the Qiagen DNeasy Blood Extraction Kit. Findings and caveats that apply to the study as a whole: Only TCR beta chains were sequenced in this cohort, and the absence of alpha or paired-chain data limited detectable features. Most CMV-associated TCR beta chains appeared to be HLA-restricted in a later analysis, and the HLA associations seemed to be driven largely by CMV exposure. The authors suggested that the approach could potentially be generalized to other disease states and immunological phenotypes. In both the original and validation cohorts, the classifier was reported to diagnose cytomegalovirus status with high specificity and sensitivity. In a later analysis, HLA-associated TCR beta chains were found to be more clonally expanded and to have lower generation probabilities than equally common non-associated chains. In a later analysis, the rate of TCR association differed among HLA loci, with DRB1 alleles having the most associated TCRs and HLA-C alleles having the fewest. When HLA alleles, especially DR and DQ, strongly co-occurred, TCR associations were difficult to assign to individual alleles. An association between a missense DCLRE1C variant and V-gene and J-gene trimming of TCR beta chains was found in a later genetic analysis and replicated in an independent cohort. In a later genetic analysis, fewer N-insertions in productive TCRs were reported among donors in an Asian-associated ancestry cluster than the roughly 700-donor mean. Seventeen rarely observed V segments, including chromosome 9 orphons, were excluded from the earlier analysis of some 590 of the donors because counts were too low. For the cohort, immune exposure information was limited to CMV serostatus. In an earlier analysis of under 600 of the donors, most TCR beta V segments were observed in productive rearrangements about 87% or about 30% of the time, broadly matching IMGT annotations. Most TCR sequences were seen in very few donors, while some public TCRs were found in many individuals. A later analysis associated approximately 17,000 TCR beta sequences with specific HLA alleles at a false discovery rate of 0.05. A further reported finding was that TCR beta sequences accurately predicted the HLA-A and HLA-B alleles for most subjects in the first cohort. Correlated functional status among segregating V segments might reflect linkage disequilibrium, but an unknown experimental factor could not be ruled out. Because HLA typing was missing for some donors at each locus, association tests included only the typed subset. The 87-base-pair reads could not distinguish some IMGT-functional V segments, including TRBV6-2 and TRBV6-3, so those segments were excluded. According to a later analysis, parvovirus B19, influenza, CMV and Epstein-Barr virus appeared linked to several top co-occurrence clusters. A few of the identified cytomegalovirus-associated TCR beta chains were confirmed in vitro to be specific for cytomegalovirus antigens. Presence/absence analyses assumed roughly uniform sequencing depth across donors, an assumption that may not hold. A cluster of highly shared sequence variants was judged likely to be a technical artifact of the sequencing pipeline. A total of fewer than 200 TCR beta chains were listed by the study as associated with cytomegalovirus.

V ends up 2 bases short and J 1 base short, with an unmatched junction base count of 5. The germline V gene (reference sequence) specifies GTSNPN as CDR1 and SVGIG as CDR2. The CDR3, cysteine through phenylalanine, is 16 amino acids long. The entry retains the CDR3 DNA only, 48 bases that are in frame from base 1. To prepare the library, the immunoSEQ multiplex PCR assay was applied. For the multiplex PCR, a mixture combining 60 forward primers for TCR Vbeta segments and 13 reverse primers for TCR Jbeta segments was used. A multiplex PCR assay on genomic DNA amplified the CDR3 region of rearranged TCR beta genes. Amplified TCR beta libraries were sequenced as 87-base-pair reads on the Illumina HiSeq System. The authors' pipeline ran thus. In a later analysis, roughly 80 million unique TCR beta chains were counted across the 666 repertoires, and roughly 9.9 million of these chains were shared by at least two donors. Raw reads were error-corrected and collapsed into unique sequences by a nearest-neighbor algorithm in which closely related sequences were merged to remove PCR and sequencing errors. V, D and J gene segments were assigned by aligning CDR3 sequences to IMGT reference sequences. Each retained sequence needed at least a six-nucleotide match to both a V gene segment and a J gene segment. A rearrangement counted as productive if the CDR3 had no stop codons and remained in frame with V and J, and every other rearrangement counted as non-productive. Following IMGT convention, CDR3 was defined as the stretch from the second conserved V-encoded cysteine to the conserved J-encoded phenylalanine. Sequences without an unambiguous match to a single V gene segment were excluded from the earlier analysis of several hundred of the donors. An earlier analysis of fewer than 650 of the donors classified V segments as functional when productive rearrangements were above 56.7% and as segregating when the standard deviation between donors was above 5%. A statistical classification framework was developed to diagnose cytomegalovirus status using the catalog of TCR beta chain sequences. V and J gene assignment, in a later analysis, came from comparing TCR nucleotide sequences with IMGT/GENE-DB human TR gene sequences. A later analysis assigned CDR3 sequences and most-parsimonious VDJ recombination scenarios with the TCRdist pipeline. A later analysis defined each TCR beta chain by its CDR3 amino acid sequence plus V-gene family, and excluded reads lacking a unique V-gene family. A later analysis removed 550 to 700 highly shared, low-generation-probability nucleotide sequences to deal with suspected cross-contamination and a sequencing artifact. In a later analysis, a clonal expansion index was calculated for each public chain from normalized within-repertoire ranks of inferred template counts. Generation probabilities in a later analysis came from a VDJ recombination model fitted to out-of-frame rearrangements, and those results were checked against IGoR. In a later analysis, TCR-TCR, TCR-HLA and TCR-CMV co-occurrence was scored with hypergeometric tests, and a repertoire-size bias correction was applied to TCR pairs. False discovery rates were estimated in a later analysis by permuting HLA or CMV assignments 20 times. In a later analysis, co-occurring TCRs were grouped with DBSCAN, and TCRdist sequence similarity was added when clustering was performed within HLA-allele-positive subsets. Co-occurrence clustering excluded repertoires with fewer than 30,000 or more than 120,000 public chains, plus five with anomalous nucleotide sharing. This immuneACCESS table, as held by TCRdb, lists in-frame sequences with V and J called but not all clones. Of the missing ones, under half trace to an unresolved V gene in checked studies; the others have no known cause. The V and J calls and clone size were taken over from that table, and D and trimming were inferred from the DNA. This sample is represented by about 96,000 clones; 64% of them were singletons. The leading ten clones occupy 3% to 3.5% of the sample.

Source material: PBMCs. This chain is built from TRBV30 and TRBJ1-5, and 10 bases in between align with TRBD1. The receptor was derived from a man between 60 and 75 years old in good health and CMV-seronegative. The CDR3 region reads CAWSKGTGESNQPQHF. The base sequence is TGTGCCTGGAGTAAAGGGACAGGGGAAAGCAATCAGCCCCAGCATTTT.